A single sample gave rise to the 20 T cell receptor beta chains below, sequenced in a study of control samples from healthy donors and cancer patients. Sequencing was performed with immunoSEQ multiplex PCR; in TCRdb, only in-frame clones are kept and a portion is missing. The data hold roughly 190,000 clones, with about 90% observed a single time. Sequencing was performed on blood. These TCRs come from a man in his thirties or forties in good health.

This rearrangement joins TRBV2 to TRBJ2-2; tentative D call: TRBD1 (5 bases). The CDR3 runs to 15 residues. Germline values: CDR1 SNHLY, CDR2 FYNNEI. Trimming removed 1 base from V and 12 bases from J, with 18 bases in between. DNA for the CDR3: TGTGCCAGCAGTGAAGGGCAAGCAGGGATTAAGAAGCTGTTTTTT. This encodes CASSEGQAGIKKLFF.

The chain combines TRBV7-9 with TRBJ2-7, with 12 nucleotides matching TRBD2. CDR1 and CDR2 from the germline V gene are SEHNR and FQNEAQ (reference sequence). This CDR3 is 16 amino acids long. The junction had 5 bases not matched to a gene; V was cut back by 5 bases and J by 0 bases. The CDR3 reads CASSDTSGGISYEQYF. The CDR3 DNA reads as TGTGCCAGCAGCGACACTAGCGGGGGGATCTCCTACGAGCAGTACTTC. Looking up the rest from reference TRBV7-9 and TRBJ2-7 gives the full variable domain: DTGVSQNPRHKITKRGQNVTFRCDPISEHNRLYWYRQTLGQGPEFLTYFQNEAQLEKSRLLSDRFSAERPKGSFSTLEIQRTEQGDSAMYLCASSDTSGGISYEQYFGPGTRLTVT.

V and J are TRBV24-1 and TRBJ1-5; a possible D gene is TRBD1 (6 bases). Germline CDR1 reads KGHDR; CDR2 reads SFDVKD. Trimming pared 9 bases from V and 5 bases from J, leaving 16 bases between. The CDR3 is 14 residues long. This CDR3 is CATGGEGLDQPQHF. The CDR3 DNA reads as TGTGCCACCGGGGGCGAGGGGCTCGATCAGCCCCAGCATTTT.

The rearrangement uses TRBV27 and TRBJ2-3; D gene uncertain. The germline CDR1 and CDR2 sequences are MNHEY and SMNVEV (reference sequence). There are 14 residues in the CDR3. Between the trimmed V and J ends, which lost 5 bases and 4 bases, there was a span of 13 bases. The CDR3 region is CASSPVSLADTQYF. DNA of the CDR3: TGTGCCAGCAGTCCCGTCTCTTTGGCAGATACGCAGTATTTT.

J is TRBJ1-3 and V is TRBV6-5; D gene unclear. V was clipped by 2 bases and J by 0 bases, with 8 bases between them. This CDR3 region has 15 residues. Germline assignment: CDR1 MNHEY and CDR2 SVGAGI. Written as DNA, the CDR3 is TGTGCCAGCAGTTACGATAGGAGCTCTGGAAACACCATATATTTT. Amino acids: CASSYDRSSGNTIYF.

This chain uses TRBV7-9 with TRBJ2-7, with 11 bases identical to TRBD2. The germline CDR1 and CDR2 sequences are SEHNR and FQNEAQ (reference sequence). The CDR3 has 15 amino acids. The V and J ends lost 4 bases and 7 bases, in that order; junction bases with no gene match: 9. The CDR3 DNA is TGTGCCAGCAGCTCAGGACTAGCGGGTCTCCAGGAGCAGTACTTC. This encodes CASSSGLAGLQEQYF.

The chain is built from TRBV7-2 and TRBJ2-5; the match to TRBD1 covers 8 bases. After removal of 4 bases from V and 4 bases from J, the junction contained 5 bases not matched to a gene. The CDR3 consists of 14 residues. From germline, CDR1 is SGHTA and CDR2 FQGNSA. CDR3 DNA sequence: TGTGCCAGCAGCTCCCAGGGGGCAGGAGAGACCCAGTACTTC. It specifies CASSSQGAGETQYF.

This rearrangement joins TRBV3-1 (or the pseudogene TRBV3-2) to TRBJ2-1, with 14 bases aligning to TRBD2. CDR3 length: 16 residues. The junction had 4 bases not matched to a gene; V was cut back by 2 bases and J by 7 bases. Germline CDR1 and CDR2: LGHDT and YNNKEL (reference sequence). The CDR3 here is CASSQRTSGGRNEQFF. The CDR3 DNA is TGTGCCAGCAGCCAACGGACTAGCGGGGGGCGGAATGAGCAGTTCTTC.

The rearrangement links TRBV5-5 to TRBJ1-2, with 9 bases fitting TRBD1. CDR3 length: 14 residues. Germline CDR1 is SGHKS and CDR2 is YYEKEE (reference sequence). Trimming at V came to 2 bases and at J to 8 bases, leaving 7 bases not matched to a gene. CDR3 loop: CASSLSGTGNGYTF. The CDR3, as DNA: TGTGCCAGCAGCTTATCCGGGACAGGGAACGGCTACACCTTC.

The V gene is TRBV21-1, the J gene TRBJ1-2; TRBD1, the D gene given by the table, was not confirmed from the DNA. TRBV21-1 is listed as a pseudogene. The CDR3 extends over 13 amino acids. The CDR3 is CASRRQGRGGYTF. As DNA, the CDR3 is TGTGCCAGCAGAAGACAGGGCCGGGGTGGCTACACCTTC.

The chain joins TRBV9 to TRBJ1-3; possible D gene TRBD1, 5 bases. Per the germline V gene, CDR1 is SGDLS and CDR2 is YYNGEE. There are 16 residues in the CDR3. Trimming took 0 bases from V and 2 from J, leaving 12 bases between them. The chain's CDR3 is CASSVAQGWAGNTIYF. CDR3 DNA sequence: TGTGCCAGCAGCGTAGCCCAGGGATGGGCTGGAAACACCATATATTTT. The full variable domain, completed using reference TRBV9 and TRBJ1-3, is DSGVTQTPKHLITATGQRVTLRCSPRSGDLSVYWYQQSLDQGLQFLIQYYNGEERAKGNILERFSAQQFPDLHSELNLSSLELGDSALYFCASSVAQGWAGNTIYFGEGSWLTVV.

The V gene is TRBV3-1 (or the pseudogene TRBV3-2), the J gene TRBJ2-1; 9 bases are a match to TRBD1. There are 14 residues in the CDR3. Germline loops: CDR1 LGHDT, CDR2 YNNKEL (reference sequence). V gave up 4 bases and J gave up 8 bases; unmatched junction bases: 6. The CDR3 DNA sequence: TGTGCCAGCAGCCGACGACAGGGGGTGGATGAGCAGTTCTTC. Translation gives CASSRRQGVDEQFF.

CDR3: CASSRSGTGGWGSPLHF. For the CDR3, the DNA is TGTGCCAGCAGCCGTTCCGGGACAGGCGGCTGGGGTTCACCCCTCCACTTT. The chain recombines TRBV3-1 (or the pseudogene TRBV3-2) with TRBJ1-6; 8 positions match TRBD1. Germline-derived CDR1 and CDR2 are LGHDT and YNNKEL (reference sequence). This CDR3 has 17 amino acids. Trimming took 4 bases from V and 9 from J; bases not matched to a gene: 14.

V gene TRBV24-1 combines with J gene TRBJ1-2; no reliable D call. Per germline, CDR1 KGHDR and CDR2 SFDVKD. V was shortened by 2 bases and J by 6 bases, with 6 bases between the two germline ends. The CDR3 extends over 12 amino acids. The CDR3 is CATSDYSDGYTF. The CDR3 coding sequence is TGTGCCACCAGTGATTACAGTGATGGCTACACCTTC.

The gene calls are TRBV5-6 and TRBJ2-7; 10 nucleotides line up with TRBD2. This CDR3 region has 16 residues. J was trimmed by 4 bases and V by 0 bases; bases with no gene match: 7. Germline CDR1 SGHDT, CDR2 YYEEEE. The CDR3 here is CASSLVGAGGLYEQYF. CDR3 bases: TGTGCCAGCAGCTTGGTTGGAGCGGGGGGGCTATACGAGCAGTACTTC.

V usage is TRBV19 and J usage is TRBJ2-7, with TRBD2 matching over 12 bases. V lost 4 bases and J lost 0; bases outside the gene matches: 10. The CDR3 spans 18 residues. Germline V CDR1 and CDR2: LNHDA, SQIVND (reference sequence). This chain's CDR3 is CASSRVTSGGSRSYEQYF. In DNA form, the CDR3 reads TGTGCCAGTAGTAGGGTGACTAGCGGGGGCTCACGCTCCTACGAGCAGTACTTC.

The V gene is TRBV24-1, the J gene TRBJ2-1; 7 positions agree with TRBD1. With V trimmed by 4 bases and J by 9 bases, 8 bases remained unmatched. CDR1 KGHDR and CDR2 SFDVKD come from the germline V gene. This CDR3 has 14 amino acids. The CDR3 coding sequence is TGTGCCACCAGTGAAGGCAGGGGGTTCGGTGAGCAGTTCTTC. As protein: CATSEGRGFGEQFF.

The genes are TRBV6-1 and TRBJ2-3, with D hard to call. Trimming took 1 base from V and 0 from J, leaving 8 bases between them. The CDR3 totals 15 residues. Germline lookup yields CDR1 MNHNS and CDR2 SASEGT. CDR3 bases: TGTGCCAGCAGTGAAGGTGCCTTGAGCACAGATACGCAGTATTTT. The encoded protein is CASSEGALSTDTQYF.

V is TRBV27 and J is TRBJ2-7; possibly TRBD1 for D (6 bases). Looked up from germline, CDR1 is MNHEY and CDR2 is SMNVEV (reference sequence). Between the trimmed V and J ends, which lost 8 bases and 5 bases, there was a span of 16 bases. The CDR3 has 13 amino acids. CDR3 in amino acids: CASCRDRSNEQYF. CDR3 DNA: TGTGCCAGCTGCCGAGACAGGTCGAACGAGCAGTACTTC.

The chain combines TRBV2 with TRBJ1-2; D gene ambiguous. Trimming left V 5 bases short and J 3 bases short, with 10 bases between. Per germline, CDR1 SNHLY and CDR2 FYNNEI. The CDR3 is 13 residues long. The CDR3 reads CASSTSGDYGYTF. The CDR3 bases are TGTGCCAGCAGTACGTCCGGGGACTATGGCTACACCTTC.